This entry lists 24 T cell receptor beta chains sequenced from one sample in a study of Graves' ophthalmopathy and Graves' hyperthyroidism. From RNA, the CDR3 regions of TCR beta chains were amplified and sequenced. RT-PCR with HTBI primers came first, then second-round multiplex PCR. TCRdb re-called the multiplex PCR reads with MiXCR, one entry per CDR3 protein. Here the sample spans under 250,000 distinct CDR3 sequences, roughly a fifth being singletons. Material for sequencing was peripheral blood. These receptors were taken from a woman between 45 and 65 years old with Graves' ophthalmopathy.

This clonotype turned up a few times. The junction departs from germline at one end; a sequencing error may be responsible. This chain links TRBV13 with TRBJ2-7; possible D gene TRBD2, 5 bases. CDR1 is PRHDT, CDR2 FYEKMQ, per germline (reference sequence). This CDR3 spans 14 amino acids. The chain's CDR3 is CASSLPVEGAEQCF. For the CDR3, the DNA is TGTGCCAGCAGCTTGCCGGTAGAGGGAGCCGAGCAGTGCTTC.

The chain carries TRBV18 and TRBJ1-2; 7 bases line up with TRBD1. This CDR3 has 16 residues. Germline-derived CDR1 and CDR2 are KGHSH and LQKENI. V was clipped by 4 bases and J by 0 bases; unmatched bases: 8. CDR3: CASSLQGGPANYGYTF. As DNA, the CDR3 is TGTGCCAGCTCACTTCAGGGGGGCCCGGCTAACTATGGCTACACCTTC.

In its sample, this clonotype was seen many times. The chain combines TRBV12-3 or TRBV12-4 with TRBJ2-5; D is undetermined. The CDR3 is 14 residues long. The ends were cut back, 2 bases at V and 2 bases at J, with 9 bases in the middle. CDR3 in DNA: TGTGCCAGCAGTTTACAGGAGATGCAAGAGACCCAGTACTTC. Its translation is CASSLQEMQETQYF.

This rearrangement joins TRBV6-2 or TRBV6-3 to TRBJ2-4; 8 nucleotides line up with TRBD2. This CDR3 contains 17 residues. V lost 8 bases to trimming and J lost 0 bases; unmatched junction nucleotides: 12. CDR1 and CDR2 (germline): MNHEY, SVGEGT. The CDR3 nucleotides are TGTGCCAGCGCAGGTGCTCTAGCGGGTTTAGCCAAAAACATTCAGTACTTC. It specifies CASAGALAGLAKNIQYF.

This clonotype was observed at least ten times. V and J are TRBV20-1 and TRBJ1-2; D gene ambiguous. The CDR3 sequence is 12 residues long. V was pared by 6 bases and J by 2 bases, with 10 bases between. Per the germline V gene, CDR1 is DFQATT and CDR2 is SNEGSKA (reference sequence). The CDR3 DNA is TGCAGTGCCGACCCGGGGAACTATGGCTACACCTTC. Protein product: CSADPGNYGYTF.

This clonotype was seen many times. The chain has TRBV29-1 and TRBJ1-1, with D possibly TRBD1 on 6 matching bases. The V gene's germline CDR1 is SQVTM and CDR2 ANQGSEA. V gave up 4 bases and J gave up 8 bases, with 11 bases separating them. The CDR3 consists of 11 residues. The CDR3 coding sequence is TGCAGCGTTGTCAGGGGAGGGGAAGCTTTCTTT. It encodes CSVVRGGEAFF.

The table lists this clonotype with many counts. The chain has TRBV11-2 and TRBJ2-7; either TRBD1 or TRBD2 may fit D (5 bases each). The CDR3 spans 15 residues. The germline CDR1 and CDR2 sequences are SGHAT and FQNNGV. The V gene lost 1 base and the J gene lost 4 bases, with 14 bases spanning the gap. The CDR3 nucleotides read TGTGCCAGCAGCTTAGTTGGGGGTACGTCGTACGAGCAGTACTTC. Translated, it gives CASSLVGGTSYEQYF.

The gene calls are TRBV27 and TRBJ1-5; no firm D call. Trimming took off 7 bases at V and 4 bases at J, with 14 bases between the two ends. CDR1 and CDR2 from the germline V gene are MNHEY and SMNVEV (reference sequence). The CDR3 is 14 amino acids. The CDR3 region is CASKAGNGNQPQHF. CDR3 DNA: TGTGCCAGCAAAGCGGGGAACGGGAATCAGCCCCAGCATTTT.

This chain uses TRBV3-1 with TRBJ2-7, with D perhaps being TRBD1 or TRBD2 (5 bases each). V lost 4 bases, J lost 4 bases, and 23 bases lay in between. Germline V gene data show CDR1 as LGHDT and CDR2 as YNNKEL (reference sequence). The CDR3 spans 17 residues. CDR3 in amino acids: CASSPPASGLGAYEQYF. The CDR3 DNA reads TGTGCCAGCAGCCCACCCGCTTCGGGCCTCGGGGCGTACGAGCAGTACTTC.

This clonotype was seen at least ten times. The chain is built from TRBV20-1 and TRBJ2-5; perhaps TRBD2 as D (5 bases). From germline, CDR1 is DFQATT and CDR2 SNEGSKA (reference sequence). CDR3 size: 13 residues. Trimming shortened V by 1 base and J by 6 bases, and 12 bases separated the two germline ends. The CDR3 bases are TGCAGTGCTAGAGTCCCGGCCGGGAAGACCCAGTACTTC. Residues: CSARVPAGKTQYF.

This clonotype has ten or more counts. The V call is TRBV7-8, the J call TRBJ2-7; D gene unclear. Between the trimmed V and J ends, which lost 0 bases and 0 bases, there was a span of 12 bases. The CDR3 loop spans 16 amino acids. Germline CDR1 reads SGHVS; CDR2 reads FQNEAQ. DNA for the CDR3: TGTGCCAGCAGCTTAGCTGCAGGATCTCTCTCCTACGAGCAGTACTTC. Its protein is CASSLAAGSLSYEQYF.

The CDR3 region is CASSPQWGEENTEAFF. The DNA of the CDR3 is TGTGCCAGCAGCCCCCAATGGGGGGAAGAGAACACTGAAGCTTTCTTT. The chain carries TRBV9 and TRBJ1-1; a possible D gene is TRBD1 (5 bases). Germline loops: CDR1 SGDLS, CDR2 YYNGEE. CDR3 length: 16 residues. The V end was cut by 4 bases, the J end by 1 base, with 17 bases between.

This clonotype appeared many times. This chain links TRBV5-1 with TRBJ1-2, with TRBD1 as a possible D gene (5 bases). This CDR3 contains 13 residues. V was trimmed by 1 base and J by 3 bases, leaving 7 bases between them. Germline V CDR1 and CDR2: SGHRS, YFSETQ. The CDR3 loop reads CASSLRRDYGYTF. The CDR3 nucleotides read TGCGCCAGCAGCTTGCGCAGGGACTATGGCTACACCTTC.

This clonotype was seen many times. V usage is TRBV5-1 and J usage is TRBJ1-2; the match to TRBD1 covers 10 bases. This CDR3 spans 15 amino acids. The V segment lost 6 bases and the J segment 4 bases; nucleotides outside the gene matches: 9. Germline lookup yields CDR1 SGHRS and CDR2 YFSETQ. For the CDR3, the DNA is TGCGCCAGCAACTTTGGACAGGGGGTACTCTATGGCTACACCTTC. Translation: CASNFGQGVLYGYTF.

The chain combines TRBV27 with TRBJ2-7; perhaps TRBD1 as D (5 bases). The CDR3 totals 14 residues. Germline V CDR1 and CDR2: MNHEY, SMNVEV (reference sequence). V was cut by 5 bases and J by 4 bases, with 15 bases left in between. The CDR3 nucleotides read TGTGCCAGCAGTACCTTAGGGGTTGGGTACGAGCAGTACTTC. Its protein is CASSTLGVGYEQYF.

The chain combines TRBV28 with TRBJ2-7; the match to TRBD2 covers 7 bases. J lost 3 bases, V lost 5 bases, and 10 bases had no gene match. The CDR3 runs to 15 residues. From germline, CDR1 is MDHEN and CDR2 SYDVKM. The CDR3 nucleotides are TGTGCCAGCAGTACCCAGGAGCGGGGCCACTACGAGCAGTACTTC. Translating gives CASSTQERGHYEQYF.

This clonotype was observed a handful of times. The chain has TRBV30 and TRBJ2-7; a weak D match, TRBD2 (6 bases). V lost 0 bases and J lost 0, with 9 bases in between. This CDR3 contains 14 residues. Germline CDR1 and CDR2: GTSNPN and SVGIG (reference sequence). The CDR3 reads CAWSVRGVSYEQYF. CDR3 nucleotide sequence: TGTGCCTGGAGTGTACGCGGGGTCTCCTACGAGCAGTACTTC.

The rearrangement uses TRBV6-1 and TRBJ1-2; 7 positions agree with TRBD1. CDR1 is MNHNS and CDR2 is SASEGT in the germline V gene. This CDR3 region has 16 residues. V lost 5 bases, J lost 2 bases, and 11 bases stayed unmatched. The CDR3 DNA reads as TGTGCCAGCAGTCAAGGGACAGCCAGGCCCAACTATGGCTACACCTTC. As protein: CASSQGTARPNYGYTF.

This clonotype came up many times. A much larger clone differs by one base, so this may be a read error. V is TRBV12-3 or TRBV12-4 and J is TRBJ2-6; D is unresolved. This CDR3 has 13 amino acids. V dropped 5 bases and J dropped 4 bases, with 6 bases sitting between them. CDR3 in amino acids: CASSPSGANVLTF. The CDR3 DNA sequence: TGTGCCAGCAGTCCCTCCGGGGCCAACGTCCTGACTTTC.

The genes are TRBV6-1 and TRBJ1-2; D possibly corresponds to TRBD1 (5 bases). The length of the CDR3 is 14 residues. CDR1 is MNHNS and CDR2 is SASEGT in the germline V gene. Trimming took 6 bases from V and 8 from J, leaving 19 bases between them. CDR3 in DNA: TGTGCCAGCAGGGAAAGGGGTTCCCGGCTAGGCTACACCTTC. It codes for CASRERGSRLGYTF.

This clonotype was seen many times. J is TRBJ2-3 and V is TRBV29-1, with 7 bases matching TRBD1. The ends lost 7 bases at V and 7 bases at J; junction bases unmatched: 8. Germline loops: CDR1 SQVTM, CDR2 ANQGSEA. This CDR3 spans 12 amino acids. DNA of the CDR3: TGCAGCGGGGGCGGACAGGCCCATACGCAGTATTTT. Its translation is CSGGGQAHTQYF.

This clonotype has ten or more counts. Mismatch with germline at one junction end may stem from a read error. This chain connects TRBV7-9 to TRBJ2-7; 9 nucleotides agree with TRBD2. This CDR3 is 13 amino acids long. Germline values: CDR1 SEHNR, CDR2 FQNEAQ (reference sequence). The CDR3, as DNA: TGTGCCAGCAGTTTAGCGGGAGCAGGCGAGCAGTACTTC. Amino acid sequence: CASSLAGAGEQYF.

This clonotype was picked up many times. V usage is TRBV6-2 or TRBV6-3 and J usage is TRBJ2-5; D gene unclear. The CDR3 loop spans 14 amino acids. Germline V gene lookup returns CDR1 MNHEY and CDR2 SVGEGT. With 6 bases removed from V and 2 bases from J, the gap between germline ends came to 13 bases. The DNA for the CDR3 is TGTGCCAGCAGACAAGAAGCGAAACAAGAGACCCAGTACTTC. Protein product: CASRQEAKQETQYF.

There are many counts of this clonotype. The J gene is TRBJ1-2, the V gene TRBV20-1; TRBD1 matches 7 bases. The length of the CDR3 is 15 residues. Germline loops: CDR1 DFQATT, CDR2 SNEGSKA (reference sequence). Losses at the gene ends were 5 bases for V and 6 bases for J; bases not matched to a gene: 15. The CDR3 region is CSAVERRGLWDGYTF. In DNA form, the CDR3 reads TGCAGTGCTGTAGAGAGGAGGGGGCTTTGGGATGGCTACACCTTC.